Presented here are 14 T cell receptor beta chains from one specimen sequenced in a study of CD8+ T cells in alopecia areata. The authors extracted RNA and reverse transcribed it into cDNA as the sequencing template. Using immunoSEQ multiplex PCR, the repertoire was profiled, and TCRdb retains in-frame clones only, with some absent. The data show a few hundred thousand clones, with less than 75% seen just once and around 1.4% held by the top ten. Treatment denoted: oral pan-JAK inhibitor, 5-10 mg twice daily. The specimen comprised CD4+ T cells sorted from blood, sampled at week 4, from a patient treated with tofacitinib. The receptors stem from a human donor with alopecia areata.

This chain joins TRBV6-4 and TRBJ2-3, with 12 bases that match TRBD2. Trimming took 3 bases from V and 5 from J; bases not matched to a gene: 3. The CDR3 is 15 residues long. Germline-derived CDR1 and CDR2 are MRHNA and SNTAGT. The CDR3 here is CASSEVLAGGDTQYF. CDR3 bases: TGTGCCAGCAGTGAAGTACTAGCGGGGGGAGATACGCAGTATTTT.

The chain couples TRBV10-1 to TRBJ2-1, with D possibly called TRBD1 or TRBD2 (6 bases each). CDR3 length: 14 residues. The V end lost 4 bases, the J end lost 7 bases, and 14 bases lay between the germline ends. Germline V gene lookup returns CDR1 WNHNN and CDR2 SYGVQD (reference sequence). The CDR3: CASSVRGTGNEQFF. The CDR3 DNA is TGCGCCAGCAGTGTAAGGGGGACTGGGAATGAGCAGTTCTTC.

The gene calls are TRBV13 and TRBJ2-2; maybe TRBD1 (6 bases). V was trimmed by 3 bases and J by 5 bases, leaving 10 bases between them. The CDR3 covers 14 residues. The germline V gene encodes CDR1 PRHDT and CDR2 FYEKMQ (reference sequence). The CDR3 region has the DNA TGTGCCAGCAGCTTGGGGCAGGGGACCGGGGAGCTGTTTTTT. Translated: CASSLGQGTGELFF.

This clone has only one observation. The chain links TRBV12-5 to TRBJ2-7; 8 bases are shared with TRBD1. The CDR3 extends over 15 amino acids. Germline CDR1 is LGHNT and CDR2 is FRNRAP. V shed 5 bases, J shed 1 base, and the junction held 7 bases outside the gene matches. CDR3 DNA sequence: TGTGCTAGTGGTGCGGACAGGGTTTCTTCCTACGAGCAGTACTTC. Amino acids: CASGADRVSSYEQYF.

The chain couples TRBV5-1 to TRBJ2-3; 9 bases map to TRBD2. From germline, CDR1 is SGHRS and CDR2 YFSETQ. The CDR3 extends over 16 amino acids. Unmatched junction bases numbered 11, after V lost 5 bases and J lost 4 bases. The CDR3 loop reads CASRVPVASGADTQYF. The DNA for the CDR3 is TGCGCCAGCAGGGTGCCGGTGGCTAGCGGGGCAGATACGCAGTATTTT.

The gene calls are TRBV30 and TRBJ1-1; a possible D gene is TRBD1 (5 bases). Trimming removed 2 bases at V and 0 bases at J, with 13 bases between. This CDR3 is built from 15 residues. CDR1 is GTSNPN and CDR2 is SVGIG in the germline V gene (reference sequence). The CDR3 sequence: CAWSSWTDMNTEAFF. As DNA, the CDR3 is TGTGCCTGGAGTTCTTGGACGGACATGAACACTGAAGCTTTCTTT.

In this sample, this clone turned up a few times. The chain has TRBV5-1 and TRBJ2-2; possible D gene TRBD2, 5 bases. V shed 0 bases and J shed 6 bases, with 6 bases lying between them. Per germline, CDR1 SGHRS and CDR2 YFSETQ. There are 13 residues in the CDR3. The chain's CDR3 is CASSLERAGELFF. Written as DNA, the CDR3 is TGCGCCAGCAGCTTGGAGAGGGCCGGGGAGCTGTTTTTT.

The CDR3 nucleotides read TGTGCCAGCAGTAGTGGGCCGAACGTTGGTGGCTACACCTTC. It translates to CASSSGPNVGGYTF. The V and J genes are TRBV7-2 and TRBJ1-2; D not resolved. Germline values: CDR1 SGHTA, CDR2 FQGNSA. The V end lost 6 bases, the J end lost 7 bases, and 18 bases lay between the germline ends. The CDR3 spans 14 residues.

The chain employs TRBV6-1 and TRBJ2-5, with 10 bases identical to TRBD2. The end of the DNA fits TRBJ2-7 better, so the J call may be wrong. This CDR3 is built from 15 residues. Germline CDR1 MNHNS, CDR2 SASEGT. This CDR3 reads CASSALAGVVYEQYF. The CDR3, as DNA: TGTGCCAGCTCCGCCCTAGCGGGAGTAGTCTACGAGCAGTACTTC.

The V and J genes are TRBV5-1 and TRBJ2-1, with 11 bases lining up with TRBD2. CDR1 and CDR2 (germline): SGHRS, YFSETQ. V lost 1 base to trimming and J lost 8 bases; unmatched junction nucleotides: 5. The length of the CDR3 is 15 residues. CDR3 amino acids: CASSLPSGGRDEQFF. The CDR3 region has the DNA TGCGCCAGCAGCTTGCCTAGCGGGGGGCGGGATGAGCAGTTCTTC.

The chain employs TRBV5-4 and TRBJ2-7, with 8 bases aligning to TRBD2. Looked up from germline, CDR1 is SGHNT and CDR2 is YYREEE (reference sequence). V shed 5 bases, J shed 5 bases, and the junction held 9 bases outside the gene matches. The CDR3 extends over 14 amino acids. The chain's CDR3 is CASRSGLVSHEQYF. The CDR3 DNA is TGTGCCAGCAGATCGGGACTAGTTAGCCACGAGCAGTACTTC. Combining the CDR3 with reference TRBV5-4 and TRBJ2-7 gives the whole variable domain ETGVTQSPTHLIKTRGQQVTLRCSSQSGHNTVSWYQQALGQGPQFIFQYYREEENGRGNFPPRFSGLQFPNYSSELNVNALELDDSALYLCASRSGLVSHEQYFGPGTRLTVT.

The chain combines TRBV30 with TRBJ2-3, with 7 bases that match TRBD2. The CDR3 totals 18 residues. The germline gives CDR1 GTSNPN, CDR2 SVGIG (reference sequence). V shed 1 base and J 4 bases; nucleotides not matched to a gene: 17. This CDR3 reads CAWSGAGGTRRGSDTQYF. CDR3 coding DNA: TGTGCCTGGAGTGGGGCCGGGGGGACCCGACGAGGGTCAGATACGCAGTATTTT.

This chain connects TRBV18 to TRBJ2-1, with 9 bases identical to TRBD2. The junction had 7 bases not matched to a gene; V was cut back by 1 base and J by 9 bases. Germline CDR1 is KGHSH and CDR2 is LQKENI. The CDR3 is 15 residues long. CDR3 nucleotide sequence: TGTGCCAGCTCACCACTGAGCGGGGGGCTCGGTGAGCAGTTCTTC. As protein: CASSPLSGGLGEQFF.

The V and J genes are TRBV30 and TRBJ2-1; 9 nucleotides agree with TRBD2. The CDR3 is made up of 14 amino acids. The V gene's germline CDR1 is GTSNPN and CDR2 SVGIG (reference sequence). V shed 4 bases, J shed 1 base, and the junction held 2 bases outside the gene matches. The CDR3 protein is CAWTSGGSYNEQFF. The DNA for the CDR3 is TGTGCCTGGACGAGCGGGGGGTCCTACAATGAGCAGTTCTTC.